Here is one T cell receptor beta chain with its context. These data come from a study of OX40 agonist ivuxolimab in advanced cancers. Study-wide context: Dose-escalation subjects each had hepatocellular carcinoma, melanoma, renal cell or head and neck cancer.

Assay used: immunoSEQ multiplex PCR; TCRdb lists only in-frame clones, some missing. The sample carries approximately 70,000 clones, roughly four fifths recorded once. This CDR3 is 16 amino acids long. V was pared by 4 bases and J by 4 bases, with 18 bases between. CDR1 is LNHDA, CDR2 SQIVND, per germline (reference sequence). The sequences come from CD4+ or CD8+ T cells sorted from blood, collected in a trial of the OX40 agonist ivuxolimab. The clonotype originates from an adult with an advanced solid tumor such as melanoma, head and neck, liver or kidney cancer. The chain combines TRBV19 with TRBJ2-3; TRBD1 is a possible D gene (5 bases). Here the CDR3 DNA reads TGTGCCAGTAGTAACACTAAAAGGGGCGTCTCAGATACGCAGTATTTT. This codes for CASSNTKRGVSDTQYF. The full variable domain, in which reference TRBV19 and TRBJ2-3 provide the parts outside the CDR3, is DGGITQSPKYLFRKEGQNVTLSCEQNLNHDAMYWYRQDPGQGLRLIYYSQIVNDFQKGDIAEGYSVSREKKESFPLTVTSAQKNPTAFYLCASSNTKRGVSDTQYFGPGTRLTVL.